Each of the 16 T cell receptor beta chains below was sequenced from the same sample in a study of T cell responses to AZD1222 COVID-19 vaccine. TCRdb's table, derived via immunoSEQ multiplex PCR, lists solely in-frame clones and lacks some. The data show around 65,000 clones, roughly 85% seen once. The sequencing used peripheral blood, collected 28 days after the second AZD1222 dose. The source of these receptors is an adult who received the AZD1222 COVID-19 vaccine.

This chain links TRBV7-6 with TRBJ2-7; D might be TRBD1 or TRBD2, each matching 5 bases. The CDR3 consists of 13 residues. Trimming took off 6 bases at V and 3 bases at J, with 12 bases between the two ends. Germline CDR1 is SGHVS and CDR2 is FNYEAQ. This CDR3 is CASSSTGGYEQYF. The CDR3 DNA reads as TGTGCCAGCAGTTCAACAGGAGGCTACGAGCAGTACTTC.

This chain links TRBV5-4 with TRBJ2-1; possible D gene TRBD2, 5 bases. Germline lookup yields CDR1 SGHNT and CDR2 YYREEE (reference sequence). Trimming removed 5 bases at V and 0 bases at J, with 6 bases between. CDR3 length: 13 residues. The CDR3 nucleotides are TGTGCCAGCAGACGGGACTCCTACAATGAGCAGTTCTTC. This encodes CASRRDSYNEQFF.

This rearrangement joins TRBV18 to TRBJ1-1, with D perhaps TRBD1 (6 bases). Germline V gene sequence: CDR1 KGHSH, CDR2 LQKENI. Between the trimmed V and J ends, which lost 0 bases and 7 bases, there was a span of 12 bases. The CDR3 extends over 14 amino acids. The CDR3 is CASSPPQQGFEAFF. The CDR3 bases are TGTGCCAGCTCACCACCGCAACAGGGTTTTGAAGCTTTCTTT.

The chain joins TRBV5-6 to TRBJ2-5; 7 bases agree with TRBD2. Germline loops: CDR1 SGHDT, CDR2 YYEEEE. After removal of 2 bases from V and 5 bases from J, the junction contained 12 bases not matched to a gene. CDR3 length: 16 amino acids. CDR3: CASSFIMAGELETQYF. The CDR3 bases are TGTGCCAGCAGCTTTATCATGGCGGGAGAGTTGGAGACCCAGTACTTC. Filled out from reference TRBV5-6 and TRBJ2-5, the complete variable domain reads DAGVTQSPTHLIKTRGQQVTLRCSPKSGHDTVSWYQQALGQGPQFIFQYYEEEERQRGNFPDRFSGHQFPNYSSELNVNALLLGDSALYLCASSFIMAGELETQYFGPGTRLLVL.

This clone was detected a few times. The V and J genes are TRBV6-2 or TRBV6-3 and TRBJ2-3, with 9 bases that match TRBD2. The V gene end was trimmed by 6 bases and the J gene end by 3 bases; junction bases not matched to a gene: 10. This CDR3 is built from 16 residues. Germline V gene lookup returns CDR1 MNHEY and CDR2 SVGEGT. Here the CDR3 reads CASSPLAGVNTDTQYF. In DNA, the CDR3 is TGTGCCAGCAGCCCTTTAGCGGGAGTTAATACAGATACGCAGTATTTT.

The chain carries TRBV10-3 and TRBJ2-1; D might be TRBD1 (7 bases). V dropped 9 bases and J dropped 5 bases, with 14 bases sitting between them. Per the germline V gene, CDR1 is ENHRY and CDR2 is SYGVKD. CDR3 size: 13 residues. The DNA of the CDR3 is TGTGCCATTAGACAGGGAGGTGACAATGAGCAGTTCTTC. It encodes CAIRQGGDNEQFF.

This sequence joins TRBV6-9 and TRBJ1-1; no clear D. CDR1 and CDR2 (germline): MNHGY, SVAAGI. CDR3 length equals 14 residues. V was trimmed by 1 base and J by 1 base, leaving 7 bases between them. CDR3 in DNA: TGTGCCAGCAGTTATTTGGGAGGGAACACTGAAGCTTTCTTT. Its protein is CASSYLGGNTEAFF.

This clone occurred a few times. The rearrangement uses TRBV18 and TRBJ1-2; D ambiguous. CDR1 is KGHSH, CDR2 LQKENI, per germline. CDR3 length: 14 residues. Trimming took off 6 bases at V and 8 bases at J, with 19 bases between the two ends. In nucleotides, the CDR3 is TGTGCCAGCTCTCCGGGTTCCCAATCTGCCGGCTACACCTTC. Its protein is CASSPGSQSAGYTF.

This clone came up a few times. Written as DNA, the CDR3 is TGTGCCAGCAGCCAAGGGGGCCCTGGAAACACCATATATTTT. This codes for CASSQGGPGNTIYF. The chain has TRBV3-1 (or the pseudogene TRBV3-2) and TRBJ1-3; a weak D match, TRBD1 (5 bases). The CDR3 has 14 amino acids. Germline V lookup: CDR1 LGHDT, CDR2 YNNKEL (reference sequence). Trimming stripped 1 base from V and 2 bases from J, with 6 bases between.

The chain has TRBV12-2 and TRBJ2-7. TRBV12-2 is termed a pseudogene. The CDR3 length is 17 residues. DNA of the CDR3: TGTGCAAGTCGCCCCCGGGGGTTGGAGGGGGGATCCTACGAGCAGTACTTC. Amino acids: CASRPRGLEGGSYEQYF.

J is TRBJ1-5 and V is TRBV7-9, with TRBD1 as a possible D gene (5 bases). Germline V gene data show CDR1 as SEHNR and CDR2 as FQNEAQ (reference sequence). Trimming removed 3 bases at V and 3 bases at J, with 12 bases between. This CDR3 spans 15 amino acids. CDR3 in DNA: TGTGCCAGCAGCTTGGGCGGGGGAGCCAATCAGCCCCAGCATTTT. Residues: CASSLGGGANQPQHF.

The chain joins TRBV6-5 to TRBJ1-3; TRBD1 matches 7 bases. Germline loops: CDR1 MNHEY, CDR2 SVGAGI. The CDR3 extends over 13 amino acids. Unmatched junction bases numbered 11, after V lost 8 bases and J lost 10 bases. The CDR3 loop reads CASGDSLGGTIYF. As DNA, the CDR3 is TGTGCCAGCGGGGACAGCTTGGGGGGGACCATATATTTT.

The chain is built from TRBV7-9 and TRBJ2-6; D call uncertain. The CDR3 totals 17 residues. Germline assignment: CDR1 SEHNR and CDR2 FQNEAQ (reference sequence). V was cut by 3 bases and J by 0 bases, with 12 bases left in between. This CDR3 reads CASSFPIGVSGANVLTF. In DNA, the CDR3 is TGTGCCAGCAGCTTCCCAATCGGCGTCTCTGGGGCCAACGTCCTGACTTTC. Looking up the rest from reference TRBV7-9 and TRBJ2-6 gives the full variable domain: DTGVSQNPRHKITKRGQNVTFRCDPISEHNRLYWYRQTLGQGPEFLTYFQNEAQLEKSRLLSDRFSAERPKGSFSTLEIQRTEQGDSAMYLCASSFPIGVSGANVLTFGAGSRLTVL.

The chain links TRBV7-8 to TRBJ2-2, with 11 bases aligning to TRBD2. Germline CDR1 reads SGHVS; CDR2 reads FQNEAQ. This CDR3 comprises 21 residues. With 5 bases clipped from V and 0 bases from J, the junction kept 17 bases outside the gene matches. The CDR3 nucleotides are TGTGCCAGCAGCCCCTGGACTAGCGGGTTAAGGCTCATTACGAACACCGGGGAGCTGTTTTTT. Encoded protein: CASSPWTSGLRLITNTGELFF.

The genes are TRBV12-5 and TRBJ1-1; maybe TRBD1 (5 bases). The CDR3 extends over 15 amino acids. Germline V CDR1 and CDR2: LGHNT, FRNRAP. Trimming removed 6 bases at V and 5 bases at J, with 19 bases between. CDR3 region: CASGGPWTSDTEAFF. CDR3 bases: TGTGCTAGTGGGGGACCTTGGACATCGGATACTGAAGCTTTCTTT.

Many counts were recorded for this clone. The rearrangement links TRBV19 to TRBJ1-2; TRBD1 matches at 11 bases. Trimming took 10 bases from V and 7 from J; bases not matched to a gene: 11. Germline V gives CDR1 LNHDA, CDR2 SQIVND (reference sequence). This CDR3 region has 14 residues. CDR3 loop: CATKKDRGQGGYTF. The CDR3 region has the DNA TGTGCCACTAAAAAGGACAGGGGGCAGGGTGGCTACACCTTC.